These 2 T cell receptor beta chains came from one sample sequenced in a study of post-analysis software for immune sequencing data. No antigen has been identified for these receptors. The authors incorporated unique molecular identifiers into the TCR beta cDNA libraries. TCRdb itself ran the PCR reads through MiXCR, one entry per CDR3 protein. The sample has over 250,000 distinct CDR3 sequences, 35% to 45% seen once; the top ten hold approximately 4.6%. Notes on the study in general: Patients carried a few TRBV segments more frequently than controls did, and TRBV5-6, TRBV5-1 and TRBV20-1 were among them.

Sequencing was performed on blood. The receptors here all came from a girl under 18 with multiple sclerosis.

The sample holds a few counts of this clonotype. V gene TRBV30 combines with J gene TRBJ2-5; possible D gene TRBD2, 5 bases. Per germline, CDR1 GTSNPN and CDR2 SVGIG (reference sequence). V dropped 3 bases and J dropped 4 bases, with 9 bases sitting between them. The CDR3 loop spans 12 amino acids. Written as DNA, the CDR3 is TGTGCCTGGAGGTTACTAGGAGAGACCCAGTACTTC. It encodes CAWRLLGETQYF.

This clonotype was counted many times. The J gene is TRBJ2-3, the V gene TRBV20-1, with D maybe TRBD1 (5 bases). Germline CDR1 reads DFQATT; CDR2 reads SNEGSKA (reference sequence). Trimming removed 5 bases from V and 0 bases from J, with 12 bases in between. The CDR3 is 14 amino acids. The CDR3 protein is CSAAQETSTDTQYF. The CDR3 nucleotides read TGCAGTGCTGCACAGGAGACTAGCACAGATACGCAGTATTTT.